Presented here are 32 T cell receptor beta chains from one specimen sequenced in a study of T cells in localized non-small cell lung cancer. Profiled with immunoSEQ multiplex PCR; TCRdb holds only in-frame clones, not every one. Here the sample spans tens of thousands of clones, around 81% being singletons. The input for sequencing was PBMCs, taken before any cancer treatment. The receptors shown here come from a man aged 35 to 69 with stage II lung adenocarcinoma.

The chain employs TRBV2 and TRBJ2-3, with 9 nucleotides matching TRBD2. The V gene's germline CDR1 is SNHLY and CDR2 FYNNEI. The CDR3 has 15 residues. After removal of 4 bases from V and 6 bases from J, the junction contained 8 bases not matched to a gene. CDR3 sequence reads: CASSVTSGSRDTQYF. The CDR3, as DNA: TGTGCCAGCAGTGTGACTAGCGGAAGTAGGGATACGCAGTATTTT.

The chain couples TRBV29-1 to TRBJ2-2; the D is unclear. Germline values: CDR1 SQVTM, CDR2 ANQGSEA. V was shortened by 6 bases and J by 0 bases, with 8 bases between the two germline ends. The CDR3 has 13 residues. The CDR3 nucleotides are TGCAGCGTCGTGTTAGCGAACACCGGGGAGCTGTTTTTT. Translated: CSVVLANTGELFF.

This chain links TRBV25-1 with TRBJ1-2; D remains unclear. Germline assignment: CDR1 MGHDK and CDR2 SYGVNS. The V end lost 3 bases, the J end lost 4 bases, and 6 bases lay between the germline ends. The CDR3 consists of 12 residues. In DNA form, the CDR3 reads TGTGCCAGCAGTGATCGTGGCTATGGCTACACCTTC. Protein product: CASSDRGYGYTF.

The chain has TRBV19 and TRBJ2-7; 7 nucleotides align to TRBD1. CDR1 and CDR2 (germline): LNHDA, SQIVND (reference sequence). The CDR3 has 14 residues. V was clipped by 3 bases and J by 7 bases; unmatched bases: 9. The CDR3 DNA sequence: TGTGCCAGTAGTATGGGGACAGTCGGTGGTGAGCAGTACTTC. Amino acid sequence: CASSMGTVGGEQYF.

V is TRBV19 and J is TRBJ1-2; possible D gene TRBD1, 6 bases. The CDR3 is made up of 13 amino acids. Germline V gene sequence: CDR1 LNHDA, CDR2 SQIVND (reference sequence). V was trimmed by 7 bases and J by 9 bases, leaving 18 bases between them. The CDR3 sequence is CASNSGSGDRYTF. The DNA of the CDR3 is TGTGCCAGTAACTCTGGTTCAGGGGATCGCTACACCTTC.

This clone appeared once. This chain links TRBV7-6 with TRBJ2-1; the match to TRBD2 covers 13 bases. The V segment lost 4 bases and the J segment 7 bases; nucleotides outside the gene matches: 7. The length of the CDR3 is 16 residues. Germline lookup yields CDR1 SGHVS and CDR2 FNYEAQ. The CDR3 spells CASSSPLTSGRNEQFF. The DNA for the CDR3 is TGTGCCAGCAGCTCCCCCTTGACTAGCGGGAGGAATGAGCAGTTCTTC.

The chain combines TRBV7-9 with TRBJ2-7; TRBD2 matches 14 bases. Germline values: CDR1 SEHNR, CDR2 FQNEAQ (reference sequence). The V segment lost 5 bases and the J segment 3 bases; nucleotides outside the gene matches: 3. The CDR3 contains 15 residues. The CDR3: CASSRGLAGGYEQYF. The CDR3 DNA is TGTGCCAGCAGCCGCGGACTAGCGGGAGGCTACGAGCAGTACTTC.

This sequence joins TRBV9 and TRBJ2-2; a possible D gene is TRBD2 (6 bases). Per the germline V gene, CDR1 is SGDLS and CDR2 is YYNGEE. The length of the CDR3 is 15 residues. V lost 0 bases and J 5 bases, leaving 11 bases between the germline ends. The DNA of the CDR3 is TGTGCCAGCAGCGTAGACGGGAGTAGGACCGGGGAGCTGTTTTTT. Its protein product is CASSVDGSRTGELFF.

J is TRBJ2-5 and V is TRBV5-6; TRBD2 agrees at 8 bases. In germline, CDR1 is SGHDT, CDR2 YYEEEE. V shed 1 base, J shed 5 bases, and the junction held 4 bases outside the gene matches. The CDR3 runs 14 residues. The CDR3 protein is CASSLSGSIETQYF. The DNA for the CDR3 is TGTGCCAGCAGCTTGAGCGGGAGTATCGAGACCCAGTACTTC.

This clone was recorded a few times. This sequence joins TRBV9 and TRBJ2-7, with 8 bases fitting TRBD2. Per the germline V gene, CDR1 is SGDLS and CDR2 is YYNGEE. V shed 4 bases, J shed 5 bases, and the junction held 8 bases outside the gene matches. The CDR3 totals 14 residues. In nucleotides, the CDR3 is TGTGCCAGCAGCCGGGGACTAGAAGGCCACGAGCAGTACTTC. Protein: CASSRGLEGHEQYF.

In its sample, this clone was seen a few times. V gene TRBV7-3 combines with J gene TRBJ1-1; D not resolved. Trimming removed 0 bases at V and 7 bases at J, with 9 bases between. The CDR3 has 13 residues. From germline, CDR1 is SGHTA and CDR2 FQGTGA. The DNA of the CDR3 is TGTGCCAGCAGCTTAACAGGAGGTGGTGAAGCTTTCTTT. Protein product: CASSLTGGGEAFF.

This sequence joins TRBV29-1 and TRBJ2-7, with 8 bases that match TRBD1. After removal of 4 bases from V and 4 bases from J, the junction contained 12 bases not matched to a gene. The V gene's germline CDR1 is SQVTM and CDR2 ANQGSEA. This CDR3 is 15 amino acids long. CDR3 protein: CSVAALGQGRYEQYF. The CDR3 region has the DNA TGCAGCGTTGCCGCCTTAGGACAGGGTAGATACGAGCAGTACTTC.

The chain is built from TRBV27 and TRBJ2-7; possible D gene TRBD2, 7 bases. This CDR3 has 16 amino acids. CDR1 and CDR2 (germline): MNHEY, SMNVEV (reference sequence). V dropped 2 bases and J dropped 3 bases, with 17 bases sitting between them. The CDR3 nucleotides read TGTGCCAGCAGTTTACGGGGGGCGGGACCGCTCTACGAGCAGTACTTC. This gives the protein CASSLRGAGPLYEQYF.

The gene calls are TRBV4-1 and TRBJ2-5, with D tentatively TRBD1 (5 bases). Per the germline V gene, CDR1 is MGHRA and CDR2 is YSYEKL. Trimming left V 2 bases short and J 4 bases short, with 11 bases between. This CDR3 has 14 amino acids. CDR3: CASSQLGRGETQYF. Here the CDR3 DNA reads TGCGCCAGCAGCCAATTGGGGCGAGGAGAGACCCAGTACTTC.

This rearrangement joins TRBV19 to TRBJ2-2; perhaps TRBD2 as D (6 bases). The V gene lost 8 bases and the J gene lost 0 bases, with 10 bases spanning the gap. Germline V gene data show CDR1 as LNHDA and CDR2 as SQIVND (reference sequence). The CDR3 is 14 amino acids. The chain's CDR3 is CASSRLANTGELFF. DNA for the CDR3: TGTGCCAGTTCCCGACTAGCGAACACCGGGGAGCTGTTTTTT.

The DNA of the CDR3 is TGTGCCAGCAGCTCCCGGACTAGCACAGATACGCAGTATTTT. Translation gives CASSSRTSTDTQYF. This chain joins TRBV9 and TRBJ2-3, with a tentative D call TRBD2 (5 bases). Trimming took off 4 bases at V and 0 bases at J, with 9 bases between the two ends. The germline CDR1 and CDR2 sequences are SGDLS and YYNGEE. The CDR3 is 14 residues long. The full variable domain, in which reference TRBV9 and TRBJ2-3 provide the parts outside the CDR3, is DSGVTQTPKHLITATGQRVTLRCSPRSGDLSVYWYQQSLDQGLQFLIQYYNGEERAKGNILERFSAQQFPDLHSELNLSSLELGDSALYFCASSSRTSTDTQYFGPGTRLTVL.

The rearrangement uses TRBV4-3 and TRBJ2-1; 9 positions match TRBD2. The trim removed 0 bases at V and 4 bases at J, leaving 7 bases unmatched. Germline V lookup: CDR1 LGHNA, CDR2 YSLEER. This CDR3 region has 17 residues. CDR3 in amino acids: CASSQDTASGTYNEQFF. The DNA of the CDR3 is TGCGCCAGCAGCCAAGATACCGCTAGCGGGACTTACAATGAGCAGTTCTTC.

This clone was recorded only once. The gene calls are TRBV10-3 and TRBJ2-1, with 9 bases fitting TRBD2. In germline, CDR1 is ENHRY, CDR2 SYGVKD. The CDR3 has 15 amino acids. With 4 bases clipped from V and 5 bases from J, the junction kept 6 bases outside the gene matches. Here the CDR3 reads CAISVSLAGNNEQFF. CDR3 DNA sequence: TGTGCCATCAGTGTGAGTCTAGCGGGGAACAATGAGCAGTTCTTC.

The genes are TRBV25-1 and TRBJ1-3; 9 bases are shared with TRBD1. The CDR3 contains 15 residues. The junction had 7 bases not matched to a gene; V was cut back by 6 bases and J by 4 bases. Germline V CDR1 and CDR2: MGHDK, SYGVNS. The CDR3 coding sequence is TGTGCCAGCAGGCCCACAGGGGGCGCCGGAAACACCATATATTTT. Protein sequence: CASRPTGGAGNTIYF.

The J gene is TRBJ2-5, the V gene TRBV25-1, with D unclear. V was shortened by 2 bases and J by 2 bases, with 9 bases between the two germline ends. The CDR3 is made up of 14 amino acids. Germline CDR1 MGHDK, CDR2 SYGVNS. The CDR3 region is CASSEITRQETQYF. CDR3 sequence (DNA): TGTGCCAGCAGTGAAATAACGAGGCAAGAGACCCAGTACTTC.

This clone was picked up one time. The chain uses TRBV7-9 and TRBJ1-2; D is ambiguous. V was shortened by 4 bases and J by 0 bases, with 6 bases between the two germline ends. The CDR3 covers 13 residues. CDR1 is SEHNR and CDR2 is FQNEAQ in the germline V gene (reference sequence). CDR3 DNA: TGTGCCAGCAGCTCAACACCTAACTATGGCTACACCTTC. Amino acids: CASSSTPNYGYTF.

This chain uses TRBV29-1 with TRBJ2-5; D gene unclear. The CDR3 is made up of 10 amino acids. Germline CDR1 SQVTM, CDR2 ANQGSEA. Deletions cut 7 bases from V and 5 bases from J, with 8 bases between. The CDR3 loop is CSATEETQYF. The CDR3 DNA sequence: TGCAGCGCCACAGAGGAGACCCAGTACTTC.

The rearrangement joins TRBV25-1 to TRBJ2-5, with D hard to call. This CDR3 comprises 14 residues. The germline V gene encodes CDR1 MGHDK and CDR2 SYGVNS. The V and J ends lost 1 base and 5 bases respectively, with 11 bases between them. The DNA of the CDR3 is TGTGCCAGCAGTGAATCTCTCACCGGGGAGACCCAGTACTTC. Residues: CASSESLTGETQYF.

The rearrangement links TRBV11-1 to TRBJ2-7, with D tentatively TRBD1 (5 bases). Germline V gene lookup returns CDR1 SGHAT and CDR2 FQDESV (reference sequence). The CDR3 consists of 13 residues. Trimming left V 3 bases short and J 6 bases short, with 12 bases between. The CDR3 coding sequence is TGTGCCAGCAGCTTCTCCCCCCAGGGCGAGCAGTACTTC. Its translation: CASSFSPQGEQYF.

This clone was picked up one time. The chain employs TRBV6-1 and TRBJ1-5; 9 nucleotides match TRBD1. This CDR3 has 15 amino acids. Germline CDR1 and CDR2: MNHNS and SASEGT. J gave up 6 bases and V 7 bases, and 10 bases lay outside the gene matches. DNA for the CDR3: TGTGCCAGCACCTCATCCGGGACAGGGCTTCAGCCCCAGCATTTT. It yields the protein CASTSSGTGLQPQHF.

The chain has TRBV5-4 and TRBJ2-7; 7 bases agree with TRBD1. The CDR3 runs to 14 residues. Germline V gives CDR1 SGHNT, CDR2 YYREEE (reference sequence). V was clipped by 1 base and J by 6 bases; unmatched bases: 7. CDR3 sequence: CASSLNQGQPEQYF. The CDR3 DNA follows: TGTGCCAGCAGCTTGAACCAGGGACAGCCCGAGCAGTACTTC.

V is TRBV28 and J is TRBJ2-7, with 10 positions matching TRBD2. The length of the CDR3 is 15 residues. Germline V gives CDR1 MDHEN, CDR2 SYDVKM. The V segment lost 3 bases and the J segment 7 bases; nucleotides outside the gene matches: 9. The CDR3 nucleotides are TGTGCCAGCAGTTTCCCTAGCGGGAGAACGTATGAGCAGTACTTC. This sequence encodes CASSFPSGRTYEQYF.

The V call is TRBV13, the J call TRBJ2-3, with D perhaps matching TRBD2 (6 bases). The ends were cut back, 5 bases at V and 3 bases at J, with 12 bases in the middle. The V gene's germline CDR1 is PRHDT and CDR2 FYEKMQ (reference sequence). This CDR3 contains 14 residues. The CDR3: CASSPGTGTDTQYF. CDR3 nucleotide sequence: TGTGCCAGCAGCCCAGGGACTGGGACAGATACGCAGTATTTT. Drawing the rest from reference TRBV13 and TRBJ2-3, the complete variable domain is AAGVIQSPRHLIKEKRETATLKCYPIPRHDTVYWYQQGPGQDPQFLISFYEKMQSDKGSIPDRFSAQQFSDYHSELNMSSLELGDSALYFCASSPGTGTDTQYFGPGTRLTVL.

This clone was seen more than once but under ten times. The gene calls are TRBV15 and TRBJ1-3, with D tentatively TRBD1 (6 bases). V lost 3 bases to trimming and J lost 7 bases, with 10 bases between them. Germline CDR1 reads LNHNV; CDR2 reads YYDKDF (reference sequence). The CDR3 spans 13 residues. The CDR3 loop is CATSSVGGNTIYF. For the CDR3, the DNA is TGTGCCACCAGCAGTGTGGGGGGCAACACCATATATTTT.

J is TRBJ1-1 and V is TRBV18; D unclear. V lost 0 bases and J lost 2, with 16 bases in between. Germline V gives CDR1 KGHSH, CDR2 LQKENI. This CDR3 spans 17 amino acids. CDR3 region: CASSPPGRESFNTEAFF. The CDR3, as DNA: TGTGCCAGCTCACCACCGGGGAGGGAGTCCTTTAACACTGAAGCTTTCTTT. Combining the CDR3 with reference TRBV18 and TRBJ1-1 gives the whole variable domain NAGVMQNPRHLVRRRGQEARLRCSPMKGHSHVYWYRQLPEEGLKFMVYLQKENIIDESGMPKERFSAEFPKEGPSILRIQQVVRGDSAAYFCASSPPGRESFNTEAFFGQGTRLTVV.

The chain couples TRBV4-1 to TRBJ1-4, with D perhaps TRBD1 (6 bases). Per the germline V gene, CDR1 is MGHRA and CDR2 is YSYEKL. There are 16 residues in the CDR3. The V and J ends lost 2 bases and 3 bases respectively, with 13 bases between them. In nucleotides, the CDR3 is TGCGCCAGCAGCCAACCCATCCAGGGGTCTAATGAAAAACTGTTTTTT. This encodes CASSQPIQGSNEKLFF.

This chain connects TRBV7-6 to TRBJ2-3; TRBD2 matches 7 bases. V trimming: 2 bases; J trimming: 2 bases; junction bases outside the gene matches: 7. The CDR3 covers 16 residues. Germline V gene data show CDR1 as SGHVS and CDR2 as FNYEAQ. The CDR3 here is CASSLSGAGHTDTQYF. The CDR3 DNA follows: TGTGCCAGCAGCTTAAGCGGGGCCGGTCACACAGATACGCAGTATTTT.